These 27 T cell receptor beta chains were sequenced from one sample in a study of T cell responses to AZD1222 COVID-19 vaccine. This table comes from immunoSEQ multiplex PCR, and its TCRdb copy is limited to in-frame clones, with some not included. The sample includes some 170,000 clones, around 89% of them seen just once. Material: peripheral blood, obtained 28 days after the second dose of the MenACWY control vaccine. These receptors were obtained from an adult who received the MenACWY meningococcal vaccine as a control.

DNA for the CDR3: TGTGCCAGCCGGGGACTGGCCAAAAACATTCAGTACTTC. This gives the protein CASRGLAKNIQYF. J is TRBJ2-4 and V is TRBV2; D perhaps matches TRBD2 (6 bases). The CDR3 runs to 13 residues. CDR1 is SNHLY, CDR2 FYNNEI, per germline. V was cut by 8 bases and J by 1 base, with 9 bases left in between.

This chain links TRBV19 with TRBJ1-4; D is ambiguous. The CDR3 sequence is 14 residues long. Germline V gives CDR1 LNHDA, CDR2 SQIVND (reference sequence). Trimming removed 5 bases from V and 5 bases from J, with 12 bases in between. The CDR3 nucleotides are TGTGCCAGTAGTGTACGCGACACCAATGAAAAACTGTTTTTT. It is translated as CASSVRDTNEKLFF.

The chain has TRBV28 and TRBJ1-5; the D gene is possibly TRBD1 (6 bases). Per germline, CDR1 MDHEN and CDR2 SYDVKM. Deletions cut 8 bases from V and 6 bases from J, with 26 bases between. CDR3 length equals 17 residues. CDR3 sequence (DNA): TGTGCCAGCGTGTCGAACTGGTACAGGGATGGAGGTCAGCCCCAGCATTTT. Its protein product is CASVSNWYRDGGQPQHF.

V gene TRBV30 combines with J gene TRBJ2-7; 9 positions match TRBD1. Germline-derived CDR1 and CDR2 are GTSNPN and SVGIG (reference sequence). The length of the CDR3 is 14 residues. The ends lost 3 bases at V and 3 bases at J; junction bases unmatched: 6. The CDR3 loop reads CAWRWGQGNYEQYF. The CDR3 DNA is TGTGCCTGGAGATGGGGACAGGGAAACTACGAGCAGTACTTC.

The rearrangement uses TRBV28 and TRBJ2-7, with D hard to call. The CDR3 sequence is 14 residues long. Germline V CDR1 and CDR2: MDHEN, SYDVKM. V was shortened by 5 bases and J by 5 bases, with 16 bases between the two germline ends. In DNA form, the CDR3 reads TGTGCCAGCAGTCTTTTGGCAGTTAAAGACGAGCAGTACTTC. Translated: CASSLLAVKDEQYF.

This rearrangement joins TRBV5-1 to TRBJ2-1; no reliable D call. Between the trimmed V and J ends, which lost 0 bases and 6 bases, there was a span of 13 bases. Germline-derived CDR1 and CDR2 are SGHRS and YFSETQ. The CDR3 runs to 15 residues. The CDR3 is CASSLDPQVGNEQFF. The CDR3 region has the DNA TGCGCCAGCAGCTTGGATCCTCAGGTGGGCAATGAGCAGTTCTTC.

The chain links TRBV23-1 to TRBJ1-5; D is perhaps TRBD1 (6 bases). TRBV23-1 qualifies as an ORF whose function is uncertain. CDR3 length: 14 amino acids. V dropped 6 bases and J dropped 7 bases, with 16 bases sitting between them. CDR3 loop: CASRPEGGWQPQHF. CDR3 DNA sequence: TGCGCCAGCAGGCCCGAGGGGGGCTGGCAGCCCCAGCATTTT.

This sequence joins TRBV28 and TRBJ2-7; 8 bases map to TRBD1. The germline gives CDR1 MDHEN, CDR2 SYDVKM. The CDR3 runs to 13 residues. J lost 5 bases, V lost 7 bases, and 7 bases had no gene match. The CDR3 loop is CASIGQGLDEQYF. CDR3 DNA sequence: TGTGCCAGCATTGGACAGGGCCTGGACGAGCAGTACTTC.

This chain joins TRBV4-3 and TRBJ1-2, with no clear D. The CDR3 spans 15 residues. Germline V gene data show CDR1 as LGHNA and CDR2 as YSLEER. The V and J ends lost 1 base and 1 base respectively, with 10 bases between them. The CDR3 DNA reads as TGCGCCAGCAGCCAAGGGGTAGTCGTTAACTATGGCTACACCTTC. Translating it yields CASSQGVVVNYGYTF.

The V gene is TRBV27, the J gene TRBJ2-7; D is perhaps TRBD1 (5 bases). Germline V gives CDR1 MNHEY, CDR2 SMNVEV (reference sequence). The CDR3 runs 14 residues. Trimming cost V 5 bases and J 5 bases, with 16 bases left between them. CDR3 in DNA: TGTGCCAGCAGTCTTGACCCCGTCAGGGACGAGCAGTACTTC. Protein: CASSLDPVRDEQYF.

The CDR3 is CASSLDSSGPPYEQYF. The CDR3 region has the DNA TGTGCCAGCAGCTTAGATTCATCTGGTCCACCCTACGAGCAGTACTTC. The chain links TRBV7-2 to TRBJ2-7; no clear D. The CDR3 sequence is 16 residues long. Trimming removed 1 base from V and 2 bases from J, with 15 bases in between. Germline V CDR1 and CDR2: SGHTA, FQGNSA. Combining the CDR3 with reference TRBV7-2 and TRBJ2-7 gives the whole variable domain GAGVSQSPSNKVTEKGKDVELRCDPISGHTALYWYRQSLGQGLEFLIYFQGNSAPDKSGLPSDRFSAERTGGSVSTLTIQRTQQEDSAVYLCASSLDSSGPPYEQYFGPGTRLTVT.

The chain is built from TRBV24-1 and TRBJ2-3, with D possibly being TRBD1 or TRBD2 (5 bases each). Per germline, CDR1 KGHDR and CDR2 SFDVKD. V was trimmed by 6 bases and J by 0 bases, leaving 9 bases between them. The CDR3 has 14 residues. For the CDR3, the DNA is TGTGCCACCAGTCATTGGGACAGCACAGATACGCAGTATTTT. Translation: CATSHWDSTDTQYF.

The genes are TRBV19 and TRBJ2-2, with TRBD2 matching 7 bases. CDR1 is LNHDA and CDR2 is SQIVND in the germline V gene (reference sequence). The trim removed 11 bases at V and 7 bases at J, leaving 7 bases unmatched. CDR3 size: 12 residues. The CDR3 DNA reads TGTGCCGGGAGGGTATTTGGCGGGGAGCTGTTTTTT. Translating gives CAGRVFGGELFF. Together with reference TRBV19 and TRBJ2-2, the CDR3 gives the full variable domain: DGGITQSPKYLFRKEGQNVTLSCEQNLNHDAMYWYRQDPGQGLRLIYYSQIVNDFQKGDIAEGYSVSREKKESFPLTVTSAQKNPTAFYLCAGRVFGGELFFGEGSRLTVL.

The V gene is TRBV6-6, the J gene TRBJ2-6; D not resolved. CDR1 is MNHNY and CDR2 is SVGAGI in the germline V gene (reference sequence). This CDR3 has 14 amino acids. Trimming removed 7 bases at V and 4 bases at J, with 11 bases between. The CDR3 is CASNDQSGANVLTF. As DNA, the CDR3 is TGTGCCAGCAACGATCAGTCCGGGGCCAACGTCCTGACTTTC.

This chain joins TRBV28 and TRBJ1-3; perhaps TRBD1 as D (5 bases). The V end lost 6 bases, the J end lost 7 bases, and 10 bases lay between the germline ends. CDR1 is MDHEN and CDR2 is SYDVKM in the germline V gene. The CDR3 spans 12 residues. The CDR3 loop is CASRKQVNTIYF. DNA of the CDR3: TGTGCCAGCAGGAAACAGGTGAACACCATATATTTT.

This chain links TRBV28 with TRBJ1-1; tentative D call: TRBD1 (5 bases). V was trimmed by 8 bases and J by 3 bases, leaving 16 bases between them. The CDR3 is 14 residues long. Germline V gene sequence: CDR1 MDHEN, CDR2 SYDVKM. The CDR3 coding sequence is TGTGCCAGCTCCTCGGGGGGGTTATACACTGAAGCTTTCTTT. Translation gives CASSSGGLYTEAFF.

J is TRBJ2-2 and V is TRBV24-1; the match to TRBD1 covers 10 bases. J gave up 4 bases and V 4 bases, and 11 bases lay outside the gene matches. From germline, CDR1 is KGHDR and CDR2 SFDVKD. The CDR3 loop spans 18 amino acids. The CDR3 here is CATSDARPGQGFTGELFF. CDR3 nucleotides: TGTGCCACCAGTGACGCCAGGCCGGGACAGGGGTTCACCGGGGAGCTGTTTTTT.

V and J are TRBV5-1 and TRBJ2-4, with D perhaps matching TRBD2 (5 bases). This CDR3 contains 16 residues. The V and J ends lost 4 bases and 0 bases respectively, with 14 bases between them. CDR1 SGHRS and CDR2 YFSETQ come from the germline V gene. The CDR3 sequence: CASSLGVILAKNIQYF. The CDR3 DNA reads as TGCGCCAGCAGCCTCGGGGTGATTTTAGCCAAAAACATTCAGTACTTC.

The rearrangement uses TRBV3-1 (or the pseudogene TRBV3-2) and TRBJ2-3; D possibly corresponds to TRBD2 (5 bases). Trimming cost V 3 bases and J 1 base, with 17 bases left between them. The CDR3 is 17 amino acids. The germline gives CDR1 LGHDT, CDR2 YNNKEL (reference sequence). The DNA for the CDR3 is TGTGCCAGCAGCCAGCCGCGCGGGCGTCCTGGCACAGATACGCAGTATTTT. Amino acid sequence: CASSQPRGRPGTDTQYF.

This chain links TRBV14 with TRBJ1-1; D not certain. The germline V gene has CDR1 SGHDN and CDR2 FVKESK. V lost 3 bases and J lost 10, with 15 bases in between. CDR3 length: 13 residues. The CDR3 spells CASSHTARVGAFF. DNA for the CDR3: TGTGCCAGCAGCCACACAGCCCGAGTGGGAGCTTTCTTT.

This clone appeared a single time. The chain is built from TRBV6-5 and TRBJ2-1, with a tentative D call TRBD2 (5 bases). Germline assignment: CDR1 MNHEY and CDR2 SVGAGI. CDR3 length: 15 residues. Deletions cut 10 bases from V and 0 bases from J, with 16 bases between. DNA of the CDR3: TGTGCCACGGAGGTCTACTTCAGCTCCTACAATGAGCAGTTCTTC. Protein sequence: CATEVYFSSYNEQFF.

This sequence joins TRBV5-1 and TRBJ1-1; possibly TRBD1 for D (5 bases). Trimming removed 6 bases from V and 2 bases from J, with 17 bases in between. The CDR3 contains 15 residues. Germline CDR1 reads SGHRS; CDR2 reads YFSETQ. The CDR3 bases are TGCGCCAGCAACAAAAAAGGGGCCAGTAACACTGAAGCTTTCTTT. Translated: CASNKKGASNTEAFF.

V is TRBV19 and J is TRBJ2-1; a weak D match, TRBD2 (5 bases). The CDR3 has 13 amino acids. Trimming pared 6 bases from V and 4 bases from J, leaving 10 bases between. In germline, CDR1 is LNHDA, CDR2 SQIVND (reference sequence). Here the CDR3 DNA reads TGTGCCAGTAGGCGGGTAGAGTACAATGAGCAGTTCTTC. Amino acid sequence: CASRRVEYNEQFF.

The chain combines TRBV10-3 with TRBJ2-1, with 8 bases lining up with TRBD2. CDR3 length: 16 amino acids. Germline assignment: CDR1 ENHRY and CDR2 SYGVKD. Trimming cost V 5 bases and J 2 bases; bases outside gene matches: 8. CDR3 protein: CAISPISGEAYNEQFF. The CDR3 bases are TGTGCCATCAGTCCAATTAGCGGGGAGGCCTACAATGAGCAGTTCTTC.

J is TRBJ1-2 and V is TRBV5-6; TRBD1 matches 7 bases. CDR1 SGHDT and CDR2 YYEEEE come from the germline V gene. The V segment lost 7 bases and the J segment 2 bases; nucleotides outside the gene matches: 8. The CDR3 contains 14 residues. The CDR3 reads CASGRQGVNYGYTF. The CDR3 DNA reads as TGTGCCAGCGGAAGACAGGGAGTAAACTATGGCTACACCTTC.

The gene calls are TRBV19 and TRBJ2-7; D is perhaps TRBD1 (6 bases). CDR1 is LNHDA and CDR2 is SQIVND in the germline V gene (reference sequence). The CDR3 has 14 amino acids. Trimming stripped 9 bases from V and 0 bases from J, with 15 bases between. The CDR3 loop is CASSPTGTSYEQYF. Here the CDR3 DNA reads TGTGCCAGCTCACCTACAGGGACCTCCTACGAGCAGTACTTC. Combining the CDR3 with reference TRBV19 and TRBJ2-7 gives the whole variable domain DGGITQSPKYLFRKEGQNVTLSCEQNLNHDAMYWYRQDPGQGLRLIYYSQIVNDFQKGDIAEGYSVSREKKESFPLTVTSAQKNPTAFYLCASSPTGTSYEQYFGPGTRLTVT.

This clone was picked up a small number of times. V is TRBV20-1 and J is TRBJ1-2, with D unclear. Germline assignment: CDR1 DFQATT and CDR2 SNEGSKA (reference sequence). Trimming cost V 7 bases and J 8 bases, with 8 bases left between them. CDR3 size: 9 residues. The CDR3 protein is CSGLEGYTF. The CDR3 region has the DNA TGCAGTGGGCTGGAAGGCTACACCTTC.